These 27 T cell receptor beta chains were sequenced from one sample in a study of shared clonotypes between healthy human individuals. Clones were read by immunoSEQ multiplex PCR, and TCRdb kept only the in-frame ones, dropping some. The data show about 990,000 clones, approximately 78% seen once. The material sequenced was memory CD4+ T cells from PBMCs. As for subset: CD45RA-negative fraction. The receptor set was obtained from a man between 18 and 29 years old in good health. Some clones in this sample may be carry-over from other donors' samples.

The gene calls are TRBV10-2 and TRBJ2-7; tentative D call: TRBD1 (6 bases). CDR3 size: 12 residues. V was trimmed by 6 bases and J by 7 bases, leaving 13 bases between them. CDR1 and CDR2 (germline): WSHSY, SAAADI. The CDR3 protein is CASRDSLLEQYF. As DNA, the CDR3 is TGCGCCAGCAGGGACAGCCTTCTAGAGCAGTACTTC.

The chain carries TRBV5-4 and TRBJ2-7; D might be TRBD1 (6 bases). This CDR3 has 13 amino acids. Germline CDR1 is SGHNT and CDR2 is YYREEE (reference sequence). Trimming removed 2 bases from V and 5 bases from J, with 11 bases in between. For the CDR3, the DNA is TGTGCCAGCAGCTTCACAGGGAGCAACGAGCAGTACTTC. Translation gives CASSFTGSNEQYF.

The V call is TRBV15, the J call TRBJ1-5, with TRBD1 as a possible D gene (5 bases). CDR3 size: 13 residues. Germline lookup yields CDR1 LNHNV and CDR2 YYDKDF (reference sequence). V lost 7 bases to trimming and J lost 3 bases, with 10 bases between them. CDR3 region: CATTAGANQPQHF. CDR3 DNA sequence: TGTGCCACCACGGCCGGGGCCAATCAGCCCCAGCATTTT.

The V gene is TRBV4-2, the J gene TRBJ1-4, with D hard to call. The ends were cut back, 5 bases at V and 3 bases at J, with 10 bases in the middle. Germline CDR1 is LGHNA and CDR2 is YNFKEQ. CDR3 length: 14 residues. CDR3 region: CASSDKRANEKLFF. The CDR3 nucleotides are TGTGCCAGCAGCGATAAGAGGGCTAATGAAAAACTGTTTTTT.

A single count supports this clone. The V call is TRBV19, the J call TRBJ2-7; 10 bases match TRBD2. The ends lost 6 bases at V and 2 bases at J; junction bases unmatched: 7. The CDR3 runs 15 residues. Per the germline V gene, CDR1 is LNHDA and CDR2 is SQIVND (reference sequence). The CDR3 loop reads CASSLLAGRTYEQYF. For the CDR3, the DNA is TGTGCCAGTAGCCTACTAGCGGGACGTACCTACGAGCAGTACTTC.

V is TRBV4-3 and J is TRBJ2-7; D might be TRBD1 or TRBD2, each matching 5 bases. CDR1 and CDR2 from the germline V gene are LGHNA and YSLEER. The CDR3 has 14 amino acids. The V end lost 0 bases, the J end lost 3 bases, and 9 bases lay between the germline ends. The CDR3: CASSQEGDFYEQYF. CDR3 sequence (DNA): TGCGCCAGCAGCCAAGAGGGGGATTTCTACGAGCAGTACTTC.

Concerning this clone: This could be a read error, since a much larger clone is one nucleotide away. The same CDR3 also results from other DNA sequences found in this sample. The V call is TRBV18, the J call TRBJ2-7; 11 nucleotides line up with TRBD1. This CDR3 spans 17 amino acids. Trimming took 3 bases from V and 3 from J; bases not matched to a gene: 10. Germline-derived CDR1 and CDR2 are KGHSH and LQKENI. CDR3 sequence reads: CASSPPALDRGLYEQYF. CDR3 in DNA: TGTGCCAGCTCACCGCCTGCTTTGGACAGGGGGCTCTACGAGCAGTACTTC.

This clone was seen ten or more times. The identical CDR3 is also encoded by other nucleotide sequences in the sample. The rearrangement joins TRBV30 to TRBJ1-5; 7 bases map to TRBD1. The CDR3 is 14 amino acids. Losses at the gene ends were 0 bases for V and 6 bases for J; bases not matched to a gene: 5. Germline CDR1 GTSNPN, CDR2 SVGIG (reference sequence). CDR3 sequence: CAWSVRTGGQPQHF. The CDR3 DNA reads as TGTGCCTGGAGTGTACGGACAGGAGGTCAGCCCCAGCATTTT.

The chain combines TRBV27 with TRBJ2-2; 7 bases match TRBD1. Germline V gene data show CDR1 as MNHEY and CDR2 as SMNVEV (reference sequence). This CDR3 has 16 residues. Trimming removed 5 bases from V and 2 bases from J; junction bases left unmatched: 8. The CDR3 region has the DNA TGTGCCAGCAGTCAGCGACAGGGACGAAACACCGGGGAGCTGTTTTTT. This sequence encodes CASSQRQGRNTGELFF.

The chain employs TRBV28 and TRBJ1-2, with D perhaps TRBD1 (6 bases). Per the germline V gene, CDR1 is MDHEN and CDR2 is SYDVKM. The V and J ends lost 6 bases and 3 bases respectively, with 14 bases between them. The CDR3 contains 14 residues. CDR3 coding DNA: TGTGCCAGCAGACCGGGGGGCGCGGACTATGGCTACACCTTC. Residues: CASRPGGADYGYTF.

This clone was observed a single time. CDR3 region: CASSQEEGGYEQYF. CDR3 DNA: TGCGCCAGCAGCCAAGAGGAGGGAGGCTACGAGCAGTACTTC. The rearrangement links TRBV4-3 to TRBJ2-7; possibly TRBD2 for D (6 bases). V was shortened by 0 bases and J by 3 bases, with 9 bases between the two germline ends. Per germline, CDR1 LGHNA and CDR2 YSLEER. The CDR3 has 14 amino acids.

The chain combines TRBV5-1 with TRBJ2-1; a possible D gene is TRBD1 (6 bases). With 4 bases removed from V and 6 bases from J, the gap between germline ends came to 14 bases. Germline CDR1 SGHRS, CDR2 YFSETQ. The CDR3 extends over 14 amino acids. The CDR3 nucleotides are TGCGCCAGCAGCCGAACGGACAGCTTCAATGAGCAGTTCTTC. This sequence encodes CASSRTDSFNEQFF.

The chain carries TRBV28 and TRBJ1-2; TRBD1 aligns across 9 bases. The trim removed 3 bases at V and 8 bases at J, leaving 10 bases unmatched. Germline V CDR1 and CDR2: MDHEN, SYDVKM. CDR3 length equals 15 residues. CDR3 protein: CASSLGGQGRMGYTF. As DNA, the CDR3 is TGTGCCAGCAGTTTGGGGGGACAGGGAAGGATGGGCTACACCTTC.

This rearrangement joins TRBV5-1 to TRBJ1-2; D remains ambiguous. The CDR3 runs 12 residues. Germline lookup yields CDR1 SGHRS and CDR2 YFSETQ. V lost 2 bases, J lost 6 bases, and 8 bases lay in between. The CDR3 reads CASSFGGNGYTF. The CDR3, as DNA: TGCGCCAGCAGCTTCGGAGGGAATGGCTACACCTTC.

In the case of this clone: A read error is the likely source, as a far larger clone sits one nucleotide away. The rearrangement joins TRBV7-7 to TRBJ1-3; tentatively, D is TRBD1 (5 bases). V shed 1 base and J shed 3 bases, with 13 bases lying between them. The CDR3 has 16 amino acids. From germline, CDR1 is SSHAT and CDR2 FNYEAQ (reference sequence). The CDR3 bases are TGTGCCAGCAGCTTAGAGGTGGGGGGGGTTGGAAACACCATATATTTT. Its translation is CASSLEVGGVGNTIYF. Variable domain in full (rest from reference TRBV7-7 and TRBJ1-3): GAGVSQSPRYKVTKRGQDVTLRCDPISSHATLYWYQQALGQGPEFLTYFNYEAQPDKSGLPSDRFSAERPEGSISTLTIQRTEQRDSAMYRCASSLEVGGVGNTIYFGEGSWLTVV.

V gene TRBV6-6 combines with J gene TRBJ1-5; D is possibly TRBD1 (5 bases). The CDR3 has 15 amino acids. Trimming stripped 2 bases from V and 0 bases from J, with 8 bases between. Per germline, CDR1 MNHNY and CDR2 SVGAGI (reference sequence). CDR3 region: CASSYDSRSNQPQHF. In nucleotides, the CDR3 is TGTGCCAGCAGTTACGACAGTCGTAGCAATCAGCCCCAGCATTTT.

This clone was seen only a few times. The chain has TRBV29-1 and TRBJ1-5, with a weak D call TRBD1 (5 bases). The CDR3 sequence is 13 residues long. The germline CDR1 and CDR2 sequences are SQVTM and ANQGSEA. V lost 4 bases to trimming and J lost 1 base, with 8 bases between them. Written as DNA, the CDR3 is TGCAGCGTTGGAGGGGAGAGCAATCAGCCCCAGCATTTT. Its protein product is CSVGGESNQPQHF. Variable domain in full (rest from reference TRBV29-1 and TRBJ1-5): SAVISQKPSRDICQRGTSLTIQCQVDSQVTMMFWYRQQPGQSLTLIATANQGSEATYESGFVIDKFPISRPNLTFSTLTVSNMSPEDSSIYLCSVGGESNQPQHFGDGTRLSIL.

This clone was recorded only once. The rearrangement links TRBV7-9 to TRBJ1-4, with D possibly being TRBD1 (6 bases). The ends were cut back, 3 bases at V and 6 bases at J, with 11 bases in the middle. From germline, CDR1 is SEHNR and CDR2 FQNEAQ (reference sequence). This CDR3 has 14 amino acids. In DNA, the CDR3 is TGTGCCAGCAGCTTCGACAGGTGGGATGAAAAACTGTTTTTT. Translated: CASSFDRWDEKLFF.

Many counts were recorded for this clone. The chain employs TRBV15 and TRBJ2-7; no clear D. This CDR3 comprises 15 residues. V gave up 0 bases and J gave up 4 bases, with 13 bases separating them. Per germline, CDR1 LNHNV and CDR2 YYDKDF (reference sequence). The CDR3 sequence is CATSRDGRVAYEQYF. In DNA form, the CDR3 reads TGTGCCACCAGCAGAGATGGTCGGGTTGCATACGAGCAGTACTTC.

V usage is TRBV5-1 and J usage is TRBJ2-7; possibly TRBD1 for D (6 bases). The CDR3 totals 12 residues. Germline V lookup: CDR1 SGHRS, CDR2 YFSETQ. V shed 3 bases and J shed 7 bases, with 11 bases lying between them. DNA for the CDR3: TGCGCCAGCAGCTATTACAGGGAGGAGCAGTACTTC. This gives the protein CASSYYREEQYF.

A single count supports this clone. The rearrangement links TRBV10-3 to TRBJ2-1; D might be TRBD1 or TRBD2, each matching 6 bases. V dropped 4 bases and J dropped 8 bases, with 12 bases sitting between them. Germline values: CDR1 ENHRY, CDR2 SYGVKD. The CDR3 spans 13 residues. The CDR3 DNA sequence: TGTGCCATCAGTGCTTCAGGGGAGGATGAGCAGTTCTTC. Protein product: CAISASGEDEQFF.

This sequence joins TRBV5-1 and TRBJ2-5; the match to TRBD1 covers 11 bases. With 4 bases clipped from V and 6 bases from J, the junction kept 5 bases outside the gene matches. Germline values: CDR1 SGHRS, CDR2 YFSETQ. This CDR3 has 14 residues. The CDR3 DNA reads TGCGCCAGCAGCAAAGGGACAGGGGGACAGACCCAGTACTTC. As protein: CASSKGTGGQTQYF.

The rearrangement uses TRBV15 and TRBJ2-7; TRBD2 matches 14 bases. This CDR3 contains 14 residues. CDR1 LNHNV and CDR2 YYDKDF come from the germline V gene (reference sequence). The V segment lost 6 bases and the J segment 7 bases; nucleotides outside the gene matches: 5. CDR3 sequence reads: CATRGLAGVSEQYF. The CDR3 DNA follows: TGTGCCACCAGGGGACTAGCGGGAGTATCTGAGCAGTACTTC.

The genes are TRBV18 and TRBJ2-1; TRBD1 matches at 10 bases. Germline V gene data show CDR1 as KGHSH and CDR2 as LQKENI. V dropped 3 bases and J dropped 9; count of bases not matched to a gene: 8. The length of the CDR3 is 15 residues. CDR3 sequence: CASSPVTGGLGEQFF. The CDR3 bases are TGTGCCAGCTCACCTGTGACAGGGGGCCTAGGTGAGCAGTTCTTC.

The chain combines TRBV30 with TRBJ1-5; TRBD1 is a possible D gene (6 bases). The CDR3 spans 13 residues. Trimming removed 0 bases from V and 5 bases from J, with 8 bases in between. Germline values: CDR1 GTSNPN, CDR2 SVGIG (reference sequence). The CDR3 sequence is CAWSVQGYQPQHF. The CDR3 coding sequence is TGTGCCTGGAGTGTACAGGGATATCAGCCCCAGCATTTT.

The rearrangement links TRBV7-8 to TRBJ2-7; the D gene is possibly TRBD1 (6 bases). V was pared by 5 bases and J by 1 base, with 12 bases between. CDR3 length: 14 amino acids. From germline, CDR1 is SGHVS and CDR2 FQNEAQ. This chain's CDR3 is CASSLWQGSYEQYF. CDR3 coding DNA: TGTGCCAGCAGCCTTTGGCAGGGGTCCTACGAGCAGTACTTC.

The genes are TRBV18 and TRBJ2-4; a weak D match, TRBD1 (6 bases). The V gene's germline CDR1 is KGHSH and CDR2 LQKENI. V dropped 2 bases and J dropped 9 bases, with 14 bases sitting between them. The CDR3 loop spans 14 amino acids. For the CDR3, the DNA is TGTGCCAGCTCACCAGGGGGCCCCTTGGGCATTCAGTACTTC. This sequence encodes CASSPGGPLGIQYF.